This T cell receptor (beta chain) was identified in a study of T cell changes during pregnancy in multiple sclerosis (dated by TCRdb to between 2018 and 2020). Study-wide context: In women with multiple sclerosis, the researchers looked at how the T cell repertoire shifted as pregnancy progressed.

As to this clone: It has no known antigen specificity. Base qualities are not provided; no much larger clone lies one nucleotide away.

V was cut back by 1 base and J by 7 bases, leaving a gap of 18 bases between them. Taken from cysteine to phenylalanine, the CDR3 has 16 residues. The DNA shown is the 48-base CDR3, in frame from base 1. CDR1 and CDR2 (SGHTA, FQGTGA) derive from the germline V gene. Libraries were constructed by the immunoSEQ multiplex PCR assay. TCRdb's version of the immuneACCESS table is confined to in-frame rearrangements and falls short of the full clone set. An unresolved V gene accounts for under half of the shortfall where checked; the remainder is of unknown origin. The sample includes approximately 52,000 clones, with roughly 85% observed a single time. Roughly 1.2% of the sample is in the top ten clones.

The sample was CD4+ T cells from peripheral blood mononuclear cells, taken in the second trimester of pregnancy. This sequence originates from a female donor with multiple sclerosis, enrolled in a pregnancy study. The chain is made from TRBV7-3 and TRBJ2-3; a weak D assignment points to TRBD1 (5 bases agree). CDR3 protein: CASSLKGWPPGNTQYF. The base sequence is TGTGCCAGCAGCTTAAAGGGGTGGCCACCAGGGAATACGCAGTATTTT. The full variable domain, with segments outside the CDR3 supplied by the reference TRBV7-3 and TRBJ2-3 proteins, appears as GAGVSQTPSNKVTEKGKYVELRCDPISGHTALYWYRQSLGQGPEFLIYFQGTGAADDSGLPNDRFFAVRPEGSVSTLKIQRTERGDSAVYLCASSLKGWPPGNTQYFGPGTRLTVL.